This is a list of T cell receptor beta chains from one sample in a study of OX40 agonist ivuxolimab in advanced cancers. The assay was immunoSEQ multiplex PCR, and TCRdb's table has in-frame clones only and misses some. The profile covers about 69,000 clones, with approximately 89% appearing a single time and around 0.31% taken by the ten largest. This specimen consisted of CD4+ or CD8+ T cells sorted from blood, obtained in a trial of the OX40 agonist ivuxolimab. The receptor set was obtained from an adult with an advanced solid tumor such as melanoma, head and neck, liver or kidney cancer. Both conserved end residues are part of each CDR3. Each record gives: J gene, V gene, D gene, clone size, CDR3 DNA, CDR3 protein. A D gene is named only where the DNA matches it firmly. Clone size is given for some rows only: seen once, a few or many times, or a class if the clone is expanded.

J gene: TRBJ2-5; V gene: TRBV2; D gene: .; clone size: .; CDR3 DNA: TGTGCCAGCAGTCTGGATGCCAGGGCAAGGGGGGAGACCCAGTACTTC; CDR3 protein: CASSLDARARGETQYF
J gene: TRBJ2-1; V gene: TRBV7-9; D gene: TRBD2; clone size: .; CDR3 DNA: TGTGCCAGCAGCCCCAGACTAGCGGGAGTGAATGAGCAGTTCTTC; CDR3 protein: CASSPRLAGVNEQFF
J gene: TRBJ2-1; V gene: TRBV19; D gene: .; clone size: once; CDR3 DNA: TGTGCCAGTAAATATAGCCCACGCAATGAGCAGTTCTTC; CDR3 protein: CASKYSPRNEQFF
J gene: TRBJ2-7; V gene: TRBV6-5; D gene: .; clone size: few; CDR3 DNA: TGTGCCAGCAGTAATGGACAGCGGAAGGGCGGGCAGTACTTC; CDR3 protein: CASSNGQRKGGQYF
J gene: TRBJ1-1; V gene: TRBV5-1; D gene: .; clone size: .; CDR3 DNA: TGCGCCAGCAGCTTGGTAAGGCTAGAGAACACTGAAGCTTTCTTT; CDR3 protein: CASSLVRLENTEAFF
J gene: TRBJ2-1; V gene: TRBV28; D gene: TRBD2; clone size: once; CDR3 DNA: TGTGCCAGCCGAAGGAGCGAGGGGAGGGTCAATGAGCAGTTCTTC; CDR3 protein: CASRRSEGRVNEQFF
J gene: TRBJ2-5; V gene: TRBV29-1; D gene: TRBD2; clone size: .; CDR3 DNA: TGCAGCGTTGGACTAGCGGGAGTATATGAGACCCAGTACTTC; CDR3 protein: CSVGLAGVYETQYF
J gene: TRBJ1-5; V gene: TRBV15; D gene: .; clone size: .; CDR3 DNA: TGTGCCACCAGCAGAGATTTAGGGAATCAGCCCCAGCATTTT; CDR3 protein: CATSRDLGNQPQHF
J gene: TRBJ1-2; V gene: TRBV28; D gene: .; clone size: once; CDR3 DNA: TGTGCCAGCAGTTTATTCGGCGGACCTAACTATGGCTACACCTTC; CDR3 protein: CASSLFGGPNYGYTF
J gene: TRBJ2-7; V gene: TRBV7-3; D gene: .; clone size: .; CDR3 DNA: TGTGCCAGCAGCCCTACCCCGGGACTCACCTACGAGCAGTACTTC; CDR3 protein: CASSPTPGLTYEQYF
J gene: TRBJ2-1; V gene: TRBV7-9; D gene: .; clone size: .; CDR3 DNA: TGTGCCAGCAGCTTAGCCGTAGCGGCCTCGGCAAACTCTGAGCAGTTCTTC; CDR3 protein: CASSLAVAASANSEQFF
J gene: TRBJ2-5; V gene: TRBV27; D gene: .; clone size: few; CDR3 DNA: TGTGCCAGCAGTTTAGCAGGGTTAGGAGAGACCCAGTACTTC; CDR3 protein: CASSLAGLGETQYF
J gene: TRBJ2-7; V gene: TRBV7-6; D gene: TRBD2; clone size: .; CDR3 DNA: TGTGCCAGCAGCTTAACTAGCGGGAAAGGCAACGAGCAGTACTTC; CDR3 protein: CASSLTSGKGNEQYF
J gene: TRBJ2-6; V gene: TRBV19; D gene: .; clone size: .; CDR3 DNA: TGTGCCAGCGGACAGTCTGGGGCCAACGTCCTGACTTTC; CDR3 protein: CASGQSGANVLTF
J gene: TRBJ2-2; V gene: TRBV11-3; D gene: .; clone size: .; CDR3 DNA: TGTGCCAGCAGCCTCGTTCGCGGCCTTAACACCGGGGAGCTGTTTTTT; CDR3 protein: CASSLVRGLNTGELFF
J gene: TRBJ2-3; V gene: TRBV7-9; D gene: TRBD2; clone size: .; CDR3 DNA: TGTGCCAGCAGCCGAGACAGGACTAGCGCGACTAGCACAGATACGCAGTATTTT; CDR3 protein: CASSRDRTSATSTDTQYF
J gene: TRBJ1-2; V gene: TRBV5-1; D gene: .; clone size: .; CDR3 DNA: TGCGCCAGCAGCTTGGGGACAAGGGAAGGCTACACCTTC; CDR3 protein: CASSLGTREGYTF
J gene: TRBJ2-3; V gene: TRBV14; D gene: TRBD2; clone size: .; CDR3 DNA: TGTGCCAGCAGCCAAGTAACAAAAAACCTAGCGGGAGGTAGGCAGTATTTT; CDR3 protein: CASSQVTKNLAGGRQYF
J gene: TRBJ2-7; V gene: TRBV7-2; D gene: TRBD2; clone size: .; CDR3 DNA: TGTGCCAGCAGCTTAGCGGGACTAGCGGGCGAGCAGTACTTC; CDR3 protein: CASSLAGLAGEQYF
J gene: TRBJ2-7; V gene: TRBV6-5; D gene: TRBD1; clone size: .; CDR3 DNA: TGTGCCAGCAGTACAGACAGGGGACGCTCCTACGAGCAGTACTTC; CDR3 protein: CASSTDRGRSYEQYF
J gene: TRBJ1-2; V gene: TRBV7-2; D gene: .; clone size: .; CDR3 DNA: TGTGCCAGCAGCTTAGCTCACAACAGCTATGGCTACACCTTC; CDR3 protein: CASSLAHNSYGYTF
J gene: TRBJ2-2; V gene: TRBV28; D gene: .; clone size: .; CDR3 DNA: TGTGCCAGCAGTTTAATTCCTAGCGAAGGCGGGGAGCTGTTTTTT; CDR3 protein: CASSLIPSEGGELFF
J gene: TRBJ2-7; V gene: TRBV6-1; D gene: .; clone size: .; CDR3 DNA: TGTGCCAGCAGTGAGCTCGGGCGCCGGGCTTCATCCGACGAGCAGTACTTC; CDR3 protein: CASSELGRRASSDEQYF
J gene: TRBJ2-2; V gene: TRBV19; D gene: TRBD2; clone size: .; CDR3 DNA: TGTGCCAGTAGTATAGGAACGGGAGGGCCTGTCGGGGAGCTGTTTTTT; CDR3 protein: CASSIGTGGPVGELFF
J gene: TRBJ1-2; V gene: TRBV19; D gene: TRBD1; clone size: .; CDR3 DNA: TGTGCCAGTAGTACGGACAGGGGAGGGAAATATGGAGGCTACACCTTC; CDR3 protein: CASSTDRGGKYGGYTF
J gene: TRBJ1-5; V gene: TRBV13; D gene: .; clone size: .; CDR3 DNA: TGTGCCAGCAGCTTAGGCCGGCGACAGAGCAATCAGCCCCAGCATTTT; CDR3 protein: CASSLGRRQSNQPQHF
J gene: TRBJ1-1; V gene: TRBV5-5; D gene: TRBD1; clone size: .; CDR3 DNA: TGTGCCAGCAGCTTGGTGGGACAGGGGTTGGGAACTGAAGCTTTCTTT; CDR3 protein: CASSLVGQGLGTEAFF
J gene: TRBJ1-1; V gene: TRBV28; D gene: .; clone size: once; CDR3 DNA: TGTGCCAGCAGTATTATGCAGGGGACCACTGAAGCTTTCTTT; CDR3 protein: CASSIMQGTTEAFF
J gene: TRBJ1-1; V gene: TRBV29-1; D gene: .; clone size: .; CDR3 DNA: TGCAGCGGGCGCCACGCGGTGAACACTGAAGCTTTCTTT; CDR3 protein: CSGRHAVNTEAFF
J gene: TRBJ1-5; V gene: TRBV2; D gene: .; clone size: .; CDR3 DNA: TGTGCCAGCAGCCCTGGGGGGCTTAGCAATCAGCCCCAGCATTTT; CDR3 protein: CASSPGGLSNQPQHF
J gene: TRBJ1-5; V gene: TRBV2; D gene: .; clone size: .; CDR3 DNA: TGTGCCAGCAGTGAAAGGACCAATCAGCCCCAGCATTTT; CDR3 protein: CASSERTNQPQHF
J gene: TRBJ2-7; V gene: TRBV27; D gene: TRBD1; clone size: .; CDR3 DNA: TGTGCCAGCAGATTCCGGGACAGGGCATACGAGCAGTACTTC; CDR3 protein: CASRFRDRAYEQYF
J gene: TRBJ2-1; V gene: TRBV12-5; D gene: .; clone size: once; CDR3 DNA: TGTGCTAGTGGTTTTCCTACATCGTCTACCTACAATGAGCAGTTCTTC; CDR3 protein: CASGFPTSSTYNEQFF
J gene: TRBJ1-2; V gene: TRBV5-4; D gene: .; clone size: .; CDR3 DNA: TGTGCCAGCAGCTCGGGGGGTTCTAACTATGGCTACACCTTC; CDR3 protein: CASSSGGSNYGYTF
J gene: TRBJ1-6; V gene: TRBV5-8; D gene: .; clone size: .; CDR3 DNA: TGTGCCAGCAGCTATACGGGCAAGATGAATTCACCCCTCCACTTT; CDR3 protein: CASSYTGKMNSPLHF
J gene: TRBJ2-7; V gene: TRBV29-1; D gene: .; clone size: .; CDR3 DNA: TGCAGCGTTGAGGCAGGGCAATTACCCGAGCAGTACTTC; CDR3 protein: CSVEAGQLPEQYF
J gene: TRBJ2-3; V gene: TRBV19; D gene: .; clone size: .; CDR3 DNA: TGTGCCAGTAGTATATCGGGGGCGCAAGATACGCAGTATTTT; CDR3 protein: CASSISGAQDTQYF
J gene: TRBJ2-1; V gene: TRBV2; D gene: TRBD1; clone size: .; CDR3 DNA: TGTGCCAGCAAGGGACAGCCACACAATGAGCAGTTCTTC; CDR3 protein: CASKGQPHNEQFF
J gene: TRBJ2-2; V gene: TRBV14; D gene: TRBD1; clone size: .; CDR3 DNA: TGTGCCAGCAGCCAATCCAGGGGGCCAGGGACCGGGGAGCTGTTTTTT; CDR3 protein: CASSQSRGPGTGELFF
J gene: TRBJ2-5; V gene: TRBV7-3; D gene: .; clone size: .; CDR3 DNA: TGTGCCAGCAGCCCAGGGAGTGTAGAGACCCAGTACTTC; CDR3 protein: CASSPGSVETQYF
J gene: TRBJ1-2; V gene: TRBV19; D gene: .; clone size: .; CDR3 DNA: TGTGCCAGTAGTATGTCCCGGGCTCTTAACAGCTACACCTTC; CDR3 protein: CASSMSRALNSYTF
J gene: TRBJ1-4; V gene: TRBV5-5; D gene: .; clone size: .; CDR3 DNA: TGTGCCAGCAGCTTAATCTCTACTAACGAAAAACTGTTTTTT; CDR3 protein: CASSLISTNEKLFF
J gene: TRBJ1-1; V gene: TRBV2; D gene: TRBD1; clone size: .; CDR3 DNA: TGTGCCAGCAGTGTAGAAGGGGGCAGGCGCACTGAAGCTTTCTTT; CDR3 protein: CASSVEGGRRTEAFF
J gene: TRBJ2-1; V gene: TRBV10-3; D gene: TRBD2; clone size: .; CDR3 DNA: TGTGCCATCAGTGAGTCGAGGCTAGCGGGAGGGAATGAGCAGTTCTTC; CDR3 protein: CAISESRLAGGNEQFF
J gene: TRBJ1-6; V gene: TRBV27; D gene: .; clone size: .; CDR3 DNA: TGTGCCAGCAGTTTATCGTTCCCGAATCAACCACCACCCCTCCACTTT; CDR3 protein: CASSLSFPNQPPPLHF
J gene: TRBJ1-2; V gene: TRBV2; D gene: .; clone size: .; CDR3 DNA: TGTGCCAGCAGTGAAAGCCAGTCAAGCTATGGCTACACCTTC; CDR3 protein: CASSESQSSYGYTF
J gene: TRBJ2-7; V gene: TRBV10-3; D gene: TRBD2; clone size: .; CDR3 DNA: TGTGCCATCAGTGGGCTGGGGGGGGCCTACGAGCAGTACTTC; CDR3 protein: CAISGLGGAYEQYF
J gene: TRBJ1-2; V gene: TRBV29-1; D gene: .; clone size: .; CDR3 DNA: TGCAGCGTTGAAAGGGTAAGCGGAGTCACCTTC; CDR3 protein: CSVERVSGVTF
J gene: TRBJ2-5; V gene: TRBV5-1; D gene: TRBD2; clone size: .; CDR3 DNA: TGCGCCAGCAGCCTCTCCCCGGTAGCGGGAGCCCAAGAGACCCAGTACTTC; CDR3 protein: CASSLSPVAGAQETQYF
J gene: TRBJ1-5; V gene: TRBV6-1; D gene: .; clone size: .; CDR3 DNA: TGTGCCAGCAGTGAAGGGCTTGGCGGTCAGCCCCAGCATTTT; CDR3 protein: CASSEGLGGQPQHF
J gene: TRBJ2-5; V gene: TRBV5-1; D gene: .; clone size: .; CDR3 DNA: TGCGCCAGCAGTTCCCCCTCAAAAAAAGAGACCCAGTACTTC; CDR3 protein: CASSSPSKKETQYF